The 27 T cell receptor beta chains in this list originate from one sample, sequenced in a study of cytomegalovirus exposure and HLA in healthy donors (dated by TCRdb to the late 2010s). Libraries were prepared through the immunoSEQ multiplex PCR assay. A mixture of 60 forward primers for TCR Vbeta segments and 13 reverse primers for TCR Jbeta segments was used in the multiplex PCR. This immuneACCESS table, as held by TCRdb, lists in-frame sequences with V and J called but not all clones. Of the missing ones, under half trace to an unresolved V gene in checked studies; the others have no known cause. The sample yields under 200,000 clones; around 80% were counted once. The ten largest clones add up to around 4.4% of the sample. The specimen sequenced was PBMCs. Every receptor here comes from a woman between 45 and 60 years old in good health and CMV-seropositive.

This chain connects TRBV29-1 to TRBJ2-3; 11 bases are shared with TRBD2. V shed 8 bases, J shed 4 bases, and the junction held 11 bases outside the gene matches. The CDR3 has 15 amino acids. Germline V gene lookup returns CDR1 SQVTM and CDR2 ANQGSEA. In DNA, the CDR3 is TGCAGCCTACGACTAGCGGGACGGGGGCCAGATACGCAGTATTTT. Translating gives CSLRLAGRGPDTQYF.

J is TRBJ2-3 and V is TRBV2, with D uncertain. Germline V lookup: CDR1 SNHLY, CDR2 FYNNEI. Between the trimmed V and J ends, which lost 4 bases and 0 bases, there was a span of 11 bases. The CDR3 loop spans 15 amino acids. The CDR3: CASSAALLSTDTQYF. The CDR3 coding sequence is TGTGCCAGCAGTGCTGCCCTACTTAGCACAGATACGCAGTATTTT.

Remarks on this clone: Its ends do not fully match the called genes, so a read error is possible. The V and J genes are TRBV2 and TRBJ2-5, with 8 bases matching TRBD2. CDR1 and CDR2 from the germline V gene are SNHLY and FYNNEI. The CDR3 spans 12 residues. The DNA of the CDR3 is TGTGCCAGCAGGGCGCGGGAGGAGTCCGATCACTTC. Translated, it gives CASRAREESDHF. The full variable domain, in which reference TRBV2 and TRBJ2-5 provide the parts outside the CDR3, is EPEVTQTPSHQVTQMGQEVILRCVPISNHLYFYWYRQILGQKVEFLVSFYNNEISEKSEIFDDQFSVERPDGSNFTLKIRSTKLEDSAMYFCASRAREESDHFGPGTRLLVL.

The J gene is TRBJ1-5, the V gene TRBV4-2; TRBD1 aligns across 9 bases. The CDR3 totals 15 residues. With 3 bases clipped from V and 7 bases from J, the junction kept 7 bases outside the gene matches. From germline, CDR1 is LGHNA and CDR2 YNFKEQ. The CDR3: CASSQVTGGGQPQHF. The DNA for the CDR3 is TGTGCCAGCAGCCAGGTTACAGGGGGCGGGCAGCCCCAGCATTTT.

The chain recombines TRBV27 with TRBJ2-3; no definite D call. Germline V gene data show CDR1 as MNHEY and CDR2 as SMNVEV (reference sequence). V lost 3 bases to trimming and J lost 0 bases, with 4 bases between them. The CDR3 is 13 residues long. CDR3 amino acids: CASSFLSTDTQYF. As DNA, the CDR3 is TGTGCCAGCAGTTTTCTCAGCACAGATACGCAGTATTTT.

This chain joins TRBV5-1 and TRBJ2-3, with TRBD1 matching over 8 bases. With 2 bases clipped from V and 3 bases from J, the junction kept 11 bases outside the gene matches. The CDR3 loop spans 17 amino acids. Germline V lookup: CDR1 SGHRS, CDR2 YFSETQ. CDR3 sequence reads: CASSLGQGRGITDTQYF. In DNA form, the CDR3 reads TGCGCCAGCAGCTTAGGACAGGGAAGGGGTATAACAGATACGCAGTATTTT. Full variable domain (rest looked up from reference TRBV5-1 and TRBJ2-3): KAGVTQTPRYLIKTRGQQVTLSCSPISGHRSVSWYQQTPGQGLQFLFEYFSETQRNKGNFPGRFSGRQFSNSRSEMNVSTLELGDSALYLCASSLGQGRGITDTQYFGPGTRLTVL.

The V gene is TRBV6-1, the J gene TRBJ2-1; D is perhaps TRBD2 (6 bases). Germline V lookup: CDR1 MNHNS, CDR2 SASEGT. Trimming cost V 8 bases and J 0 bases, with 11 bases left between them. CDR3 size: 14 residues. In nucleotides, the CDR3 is TGTGCCAGCCGGGGGATTAGCTCCTACAATGAGCAGTTCTTC. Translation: CASRGISSYNEQFF.

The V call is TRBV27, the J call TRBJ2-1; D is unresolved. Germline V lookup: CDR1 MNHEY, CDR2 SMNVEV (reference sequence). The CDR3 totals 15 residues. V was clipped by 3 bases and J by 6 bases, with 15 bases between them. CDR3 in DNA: TGTGCCAGCAGTTTTGCTAGTCTTCTCTCCAATGAGCAGTTCTTC. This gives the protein CASSFASLLSNEQFF.

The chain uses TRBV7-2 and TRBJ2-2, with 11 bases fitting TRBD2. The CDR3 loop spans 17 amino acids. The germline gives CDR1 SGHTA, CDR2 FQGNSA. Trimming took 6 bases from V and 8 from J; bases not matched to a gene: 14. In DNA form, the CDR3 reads TGTGCCAGCAGTCTAGTGTGGCTAGCGGGGGGTAGTGGGGAGCTGTTTTTT. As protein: CASSLVWLAGGSGELFF.

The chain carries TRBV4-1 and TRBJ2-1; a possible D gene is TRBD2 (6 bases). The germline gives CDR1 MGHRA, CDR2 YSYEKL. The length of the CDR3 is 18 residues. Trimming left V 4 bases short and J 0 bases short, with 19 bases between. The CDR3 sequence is CASSLQTGSGSSYNEQFF. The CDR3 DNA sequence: TGCGCCAGCAGCCTCCAAACAGGTAGCGGAAGCTCCTACAATGAGCAGTTCTTC.

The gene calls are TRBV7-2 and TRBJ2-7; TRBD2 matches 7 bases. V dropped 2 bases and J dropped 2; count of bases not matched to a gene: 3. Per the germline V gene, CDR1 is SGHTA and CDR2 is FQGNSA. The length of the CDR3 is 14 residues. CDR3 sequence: CASSLSSGTYEQYF. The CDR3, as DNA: TGTGCCAGCAGCTTATCTAGCGGCACCTACGAGCAGTACTTC.

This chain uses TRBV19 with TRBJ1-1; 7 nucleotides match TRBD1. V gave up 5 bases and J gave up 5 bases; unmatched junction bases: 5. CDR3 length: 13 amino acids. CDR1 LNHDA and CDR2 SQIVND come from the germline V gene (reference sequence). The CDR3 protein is CASSGNRGTEAFF. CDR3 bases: TGTGCCAGTAGTGGAAACAGGGGAACTGAAGCTTTCTTT. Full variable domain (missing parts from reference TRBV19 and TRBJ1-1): DGGITQSPKYLFRKEGQNVTLSCEQNLNHDAMYWYRQDPGQGLRLIYYSQIVNDFQKGDIAEGYSVSREKKESFPLTVTSAQKNPTAFYLCASSGNRGTEAFFGQGTRLTVV.

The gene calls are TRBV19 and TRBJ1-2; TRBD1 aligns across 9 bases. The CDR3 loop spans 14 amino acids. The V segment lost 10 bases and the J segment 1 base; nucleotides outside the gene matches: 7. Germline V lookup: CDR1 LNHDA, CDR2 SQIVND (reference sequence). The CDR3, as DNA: TGTGCCACCAGGAGGGACAGGGTTAACTATGGCTACACCTTC. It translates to CATRRDRVNYGYTF.

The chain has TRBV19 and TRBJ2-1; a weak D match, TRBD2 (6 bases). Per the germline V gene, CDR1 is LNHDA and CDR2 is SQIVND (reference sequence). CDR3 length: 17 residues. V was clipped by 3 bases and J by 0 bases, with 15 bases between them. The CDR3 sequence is CASSMTGLRSSYNEQFF. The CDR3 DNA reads TGTGCCAGTAGTATGACGGGACTGAGGAGCTCCTACAATGAGCAGTTCTTC. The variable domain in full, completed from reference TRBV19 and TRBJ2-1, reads DGGITQSPKYLFRKEGQNVTLSCEQNLNHDAMYWYRQDPGQGLRLIYYSQIVNDFQKGDIAEGYSVSREKKESFPLTVTSAQKNPTAFYLCASSMTGLRSSYNEQFFGPGTRLTVL.

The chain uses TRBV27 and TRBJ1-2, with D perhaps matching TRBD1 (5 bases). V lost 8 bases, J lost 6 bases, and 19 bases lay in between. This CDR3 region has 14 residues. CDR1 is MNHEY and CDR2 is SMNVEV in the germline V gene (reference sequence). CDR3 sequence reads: CASSYMGLSDGYTF. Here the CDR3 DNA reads TGTGCCAGCTCTTATATGGGACTAAGCGATGGCTACACCTTC.

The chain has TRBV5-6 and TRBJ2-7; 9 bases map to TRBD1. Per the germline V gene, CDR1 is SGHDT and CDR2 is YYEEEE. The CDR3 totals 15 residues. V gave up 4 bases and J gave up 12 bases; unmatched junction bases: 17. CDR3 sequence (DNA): TGTGCCAGCAGCCTGTCGGGGACAGGGCCGATGGGGGGGTACTTC. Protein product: CASSLSGTGPMGGYF.

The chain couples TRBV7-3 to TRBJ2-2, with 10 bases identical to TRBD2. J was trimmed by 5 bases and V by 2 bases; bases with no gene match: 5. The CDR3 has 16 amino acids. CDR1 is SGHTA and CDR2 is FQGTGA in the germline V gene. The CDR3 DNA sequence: TGTGCCAGCAGCTTATTGGCTAGCGGGGGAACCGGGGAGCTGTTTTTT. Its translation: CASSLLASGGTGELFF.

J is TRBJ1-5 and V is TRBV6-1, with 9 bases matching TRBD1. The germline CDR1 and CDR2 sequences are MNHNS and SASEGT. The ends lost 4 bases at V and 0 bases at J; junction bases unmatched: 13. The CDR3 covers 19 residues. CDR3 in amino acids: CASSGPPGTGLYSNQPQHF. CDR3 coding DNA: TGTGCCAGCAGTGGTCCACCTGGGACAGGGCTTTATAGCAATCAGCCCCAGCATTTT.

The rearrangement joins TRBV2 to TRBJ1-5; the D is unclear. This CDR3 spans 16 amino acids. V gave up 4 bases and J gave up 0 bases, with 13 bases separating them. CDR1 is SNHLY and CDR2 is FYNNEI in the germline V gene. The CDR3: CASSGDAQVSNQPQHF. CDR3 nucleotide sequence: TGTGCCAGCAGTGGTGACGCCCAGGTTAGCAATCAGCCCCAGCATTTT. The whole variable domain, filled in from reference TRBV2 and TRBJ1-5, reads EPEVTQTPSHQVTQMGQEVILRCVPISNHLYFYWYRQILGQKVEFLVSFYNNEISEKSEIFDDQFSVERPDGSNFTLKIRSTKLEDSAMYFCASSGDAQVSNQPQHFGDGTRLSIL.

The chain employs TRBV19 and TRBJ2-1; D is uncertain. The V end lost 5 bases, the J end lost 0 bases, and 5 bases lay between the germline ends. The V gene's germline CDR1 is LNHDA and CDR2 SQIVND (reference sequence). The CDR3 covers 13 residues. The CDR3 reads CASSHSSYNEQFF. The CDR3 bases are TGTGCCAGTAGTCACAGCTCCTACAATGAGCAGTTCTTC.

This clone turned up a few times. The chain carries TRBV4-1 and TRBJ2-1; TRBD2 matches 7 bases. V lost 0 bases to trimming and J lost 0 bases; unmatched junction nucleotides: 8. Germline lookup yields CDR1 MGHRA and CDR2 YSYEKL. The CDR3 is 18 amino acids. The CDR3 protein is CASSQDPIGGSSYNEQFF. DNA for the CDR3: TGCGCCAGCAGCCAAGATCCTATCGGGGGGAGCTCCTACAATGAGCAGTTCTTC.

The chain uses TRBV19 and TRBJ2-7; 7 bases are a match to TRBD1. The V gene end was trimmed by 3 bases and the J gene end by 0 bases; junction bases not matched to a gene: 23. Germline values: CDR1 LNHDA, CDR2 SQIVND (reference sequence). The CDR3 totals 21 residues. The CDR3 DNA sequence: TGTGCCAGTAGTATGAAGAACAGGGGAGTCCCCTTAGCAATTTTCTCCTACGAGCAGTACTTC. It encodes CASSMKNRGVPLAIFSYEQYF.

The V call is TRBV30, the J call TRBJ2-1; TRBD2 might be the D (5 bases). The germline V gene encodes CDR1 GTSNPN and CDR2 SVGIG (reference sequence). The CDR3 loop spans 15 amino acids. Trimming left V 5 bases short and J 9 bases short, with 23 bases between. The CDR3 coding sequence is TGTGCCTGGGGCGGTGAACCGACCGTAGGGAGTGAGCAGTTCTTC. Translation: CAWGGEPTVGSEQFF.

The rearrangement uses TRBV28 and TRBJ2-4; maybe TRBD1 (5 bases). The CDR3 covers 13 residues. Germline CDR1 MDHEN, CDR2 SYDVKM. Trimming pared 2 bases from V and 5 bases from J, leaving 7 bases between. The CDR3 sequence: CASSLQGENIQYF. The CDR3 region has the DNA TGTGCCAGCAGTTTACAGGGCGAAAACATTCAGTACTTC.

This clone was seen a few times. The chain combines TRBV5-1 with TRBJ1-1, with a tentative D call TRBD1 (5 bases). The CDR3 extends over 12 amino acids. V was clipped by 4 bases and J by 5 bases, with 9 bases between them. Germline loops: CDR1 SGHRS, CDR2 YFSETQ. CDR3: CASSKTGTEAFF. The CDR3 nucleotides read TGCGCCAGCAGCAAAACAGGTACTGAAGCTTTCTTT.

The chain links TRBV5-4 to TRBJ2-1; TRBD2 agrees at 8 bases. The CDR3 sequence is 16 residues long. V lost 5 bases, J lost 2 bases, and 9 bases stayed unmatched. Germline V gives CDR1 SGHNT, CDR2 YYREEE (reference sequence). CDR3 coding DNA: TGTGCCAGCAGTCCGCCGGGACTAGGGGCCTACAATGAGCAGTTCTTC. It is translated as CASSPPGLGAYNEQFF.

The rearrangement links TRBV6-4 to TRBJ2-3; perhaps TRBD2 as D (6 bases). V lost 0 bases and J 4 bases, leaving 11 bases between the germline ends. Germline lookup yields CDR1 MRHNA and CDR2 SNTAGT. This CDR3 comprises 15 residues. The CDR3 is CASSDSGGTADTQYF. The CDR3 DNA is TGTGCCAGCAGTGACTCCGGGGGTACAGCAGATACGCAGTATTTT.